The 20 T cell receptor beta chains given below trace back to one sample, sequenced in a study of T cells in Graves' hyperthyroidism and ophthalmopathy. The source material, RNA transcripts, was used to amplify TCR beta CDR3 regions. A set of HTBI primers served as the primers for a first-round RT-PCR of the TCR CDR3. TCRdb reprocessed the multiplex PCR reads with MiXCR, giving one entry per CDR3 protein. Here the sample spans approximately 560,000 distinct CDR3 sequences, 40% to 55% being singletons. The sequencing input was peripheral blood or thyroid tissue (not recorded which). These receptors came from a woman under 30 with Graves' hyperthyroidism.

This clonotype was picked up one time. A much larger clone differs from this one at a single base, so this may be a read error. V is TRBV24-1 and J is TRBJ2-5; D unclear. Looked up from germline, CDR1 is KGHDR and CDR2 is SFDVKD. The CDR3 totals 13 residues. Trimming shortened V by 5 bases and J by 9 bases, and 15 bases separated the two germline ends. Here the CDR3 reads CATSARSGEAQYF. CDR3 DNA sequence: TGTGCCACCAGTGCCCGGTCCGGCGAGGCCCAGTACTTC.

The chain couples TRBV19 to TRBJ2-7; 12 positions match TRBD2. The CDR3 length is 14 residues. CDR1 and CDR2 (germline): LNHDA, SQIVND (reference sequence). V dropped 8 bases and J dropped 2; count of bases not matched to a gene: 4. CDR3 sequence reads: CASAWTSGAYEQYF. The CDR3 DNA is TGTGCCAGTGCCTGGACTAGCGGGGCCTACGAGCAGTACTTC. Based on the CDR3 plus reference TRBV19 and TRBJ2-7, the full variable domain is DGGITQSPKYLFRKEGQNVTLSCEQNLNHDAMYWYRQDPGQGLRLIYYSQIVNDFQKGDIAEGYSVSREKKESFPLTVTSAQKNPTAFYLCASAWTSGAYEQYFGPGTRLTVT.

The sample holds a few counts of this clonotype. The rearrangement uses TRBV4-2 and TRBJ1-5, with 7 bases matching TRBD1. CDR1 is LGHNA and CDR2 is YNFKEQ in the germline V gene. The V and J ends lost 4 bases and 7 bases, in that order; junction bases with no gene match: 10. The CDR3 covers 15 residues. The CDR3: CASSLRGEQGQPQHF. The CDR3 nucleotides are TGTGCCAGCAGCCTACGAGGGGAACAGGGGCAGCCCCAGCATTTT.

The genes are TRBV2 and TRBJ2-7, with TRBD2 matching over 12 bases. The J call is doubtful: the DNA matches TRBJ2-1 better. This CDR3 has 16 amino acids. In germline, CDR1 is SNHLY, CDR2 FYNNEI. This chain's CDR3 is CASSSRTSGTRNEQFF. The CDR3 DNA sequence: TGTGCCAGCAGCTCCAGGACTAGCGGGACAAGGAATGAGCAGTTCTTC.

V is TRBV7-2 and J is TRBJ2-7; 12 bases agree with TRBD1. This CDR3 comprises 15 residues. V was clipped by 5 bases and J by 7 bases; unmatched bases: 9. In germline, CDR1 is SGHTA, CDR2 FQGNSA. Here the CDR3 DNA reads TGTGCCAGCAGCCAACCGGGACAGGGGGCTCGGGAGCAGTACTTC. Residues: CASSQPGQGAREQYF.

This chain connects TRBV7-2 to TRBJ1-2; D unresolved. Looked up from germline, CDR1 is SGHTA and CDR2 is FQGNSA. The CDR3 has 13 residues. V was pared by 6 bases and J by 8 bases, with 16 bases between. CDR3 residues: CASSYGAGSGYTF. CDR3 bases: TGTGCCAGCAGTTACGGAGCAGGAAGCGGCTACACCTTC.

This CDR3 is CASGGLTDTQYF. The DNA for the CDR3 is TGTGCCAGCGGGGGACTCACAGATACGCAGTATTTT. This rearrangement joins TRBV25-1 to TRBJ2-3; D might be TRBD2 (6 bases). V was pared by 8 bases and J by 2 bases, with 8 bases between. Germline lookup yields CDR1 MGHDK and CDR2 SYGVNS. The CDR3 has 12 amino acids.

This clonotype was seen only once. V gene TRBV25-1 combines with J gene TRBJ1-2; 9 positions match TRBD1. The J segment lost 7 bases and the V segment lost 9 bases, leaving 12 bases of the junction unmatched. There are 14 residues in the CDR3. The germline V gene has CDR1 MGHDK and CDR2 SYGVNS. The CDR3 is CASDEPQGAGGYTF. The CDR3 DNA reads as TGTGCCAGTGATGAACCACAGGGGGCTGGTGGCTACACCTTC.

The gene calls are TRBV7-9 and TRBJ2-7; 8 bases align to TRBD1. Trimming at V came to 3 bases and at J to 4 bases, leaving 5 bases not matched to a gene. Germline V CDR1 and CDR2: SEHNR, FQNEAQ (reference sequence). The CDR3 spans 14 residues. CDR3: CASSLDRAEYEQYF. CDR3 nucleotide sequence: TGTGCCAGCAGCTTGGACAGGGCTGAATACGAGCAGTACTTC.

This clonotype has ten or more counts. This chain joins TRBV29-1 and TRBJ2-5, with 9 bases fitting TRBD2. V lost 7 bases, J lost 1 base, and 7 bases stayed unmatched. Germline V gives CDR1 SQVTM, CDR2 ANQGSEA. The length of the CDR3 is 14 residues. The CDR3 coding sequence is TGCAGCGCCGAGGGAGCGGGAGGCCAAGAGACCCAGTACTTC. Encoded protein: CSAEGAGGQETQYF.

Many counts were recorded for this clonotype. This chain uses TRBV29-1 with TRBJ2-6; 9 bases are a match to TRBD1. The length of the CDR3 is 17 residues. CDR1 and CDR2 (germline): SQVTM, ANQGSEA. The J segment lost 0 bases and the V segment lost 6 bases, leaving 9 bases of the junction unmatched. Here the CDR3 reads CSVRSGQGVSGANVLTF. The CDR3 nucleotides read TGCAGCGTCCGGTCGGGACAGGGTGTCTCTGGGGCCAACGTCCTGACTTTC.

The V call is TRBV10-3, the J call TRBJ2-2; 10 positions match TRBD1. The V segment lost 2 bases and the J segment 5 bases; nucleotides outside the gene matches: 5. Germline-derived CDR1 and CDR2 are ENHRY and SYGVKD. The length of the CDR3 is 16 residues. The CDR3 reads CAISETDRGGTGELFF. CDR3 sequence (DNA): TGTGCCATCAGTGAGACGGACAGGGGGGGGACCGGGGAGCTGTTTTTT.

V is TRBV9 and J is TRBJ1-1; TRBD1 might be the D (5 bases). The germline V gene encodes CDR1 SGDLS and CDR2 YYNGEE. The CDR3 spans 16 residues. Trimming stripped 3 bases from V and 3 bases from J, with 18 bases between. CDR3 in amino acids: CASSAPREGLDTEAFF. The DNA of the CDR3 is TGTGCCAGCAGCGCCCCAAGGGAGGGGTTAGACACTGAAGCTTTCTTT.

The chain recombines TRBV7-6 with TRBJ1-3; 7 positions agree with TRBD1. The CDR3 runs 13 residues. The V and J ends lost 6 bases and 7 bases, in that order; junction bases with no gene match: 6. Germline V gene lookup returns CDR1 SGHVS and CDR2 FNYEAQ. In DNA form, the CDR3 reads TGTGCCAGCAGTCCCAGGGGGAGGAACACCATATATTTT. Translation gives CASSPRGRNTIYF.

This clonotype has more than one count but fewer than ten. This sequence joins TRBV11-2 and TRBJ2-5, with 10 bases that match TRBD2. CDR3 length: 17 amino acids. With 4 bases clipped from V and 0 bases from J, the junction kept 8 bases outside the gene matches. CDR1 and CDR2 from the germline V gene are SGHAT and FQNNGV. The CDR3 region is CASSSTVLAGHQETQYF. In nucleotides, the CDR3 is TGTGCCAGCAGCTCGACCGTACTAGCGGGGCACCAAGAGACCCAGTACTTC.

V gene TRBV7-2 combines with J gene TRBJ2-7; a possible D gene is TRBD1 (6 bases). This CDR3 region has 15 residues. Germline V gene lookup returns CDR1 SGHTA and CDR2 FQGNSA. The V end lost 5 bases, the J end lost 3 bases, and 17 bases lay between the germline ends. The CDR3 nucleotides are TGTGCCAGCAGCCAAGTTGTGGGGGCAGGCTACGAGCAGTACTTC. Amino acids: CASSQVVGAGYEQYF. Using reference TRBV7-2 and TRBJ2-7 for the parts outside the CDR3, the full variable domain is GAGVSQSPSNKVTEKGKDVELRCDPISGHTALYWYRQSLGQGLEFLIYFQGNSAPDKSGLPSDRFSAERTGGSVSTLTIQRTQQEDSAVYLCASSQVVGAGYEQYFGPGTRLTVT.

The rearrangement links TRBV10-3 to TRBJ1-2, with 8 bases aligning to TRBD1. Trimming took 11 bases from V and 8 from J; bases not matched to a gene: 16. The CDR3 spans 14 residues. Looked up from germline, CDR1 is ENHRY and CDR2 is SYGVKD. CDR3 protein: CASRDGQGTDGYTF. In DNA form, the CDR3 reads TGTGCCTCTAGGGACGGACAGGGCACGGACGGCTACACCTTC.

This clonotype was observed a handful of times. The chain uses TRBV29-1 and TRBJ1-1, with D unclear. Germline V gene data show CDR1 as SQVTM and CDR2 as ANQGSEA. The CDR3 runs 15 residues. V was pared by 8 bases and J by 1 base, with 20 bases between. The DNA for the CDR3 is TGCAGCCAGTTCCGTGGGGTAAGTGCGAACACTGAAGCTTTCTTT. This gives the protein CSQFRGVSANTEAFF.

This clonotype was seen ten or more times. The chain employs TRBV7-9 and TRBJ1-6, with D possibly TRBD1 on 6 matching bases. Trimming shortened V by 5 bases and J by 10 bases, and 15 bases separated the two germline ends. The CDR3 is 14 amino acids. Germline CDR1 reads SEHNR; CDR2 reads FQNEAQ (reference sequence). The CDR3 DNA is TGTGCCAGCAGCCCACCGTGGGGGCTGTCACCCCTCCACTTT. Translation: CASSPPWGLSPLHF.

The V and J genes are TRBV20-1 and TRBJ2-7, with D unclear. Germline lookup yields CDR1 DFQATT and CDR2 SNEGSKA (reference sequence). This CDR3 is built from 10 residues. Trimming stripped 3 bases from V and 6 bases from J, with 6 bases between. CDR3 in DNA: TGCAGTGCTAGGGAGAGCGAGCAGTACTTC. This sequence encodes CSARESEQYF.